The 19 T cell receptor beta chains below come from one sample, sequenced in a study of control samples from healthy donors and cancer patients (dated by TCRdb to 2020 to 2021). The library relied on the immunoSEQ multiplex PCR assay. Not all clones reach the TCRdb copy of this immuneACCESS table, which keeps in-frame sequences only. Checked studies attribute under half of the gap to unresolved V genes and leave the rest unexplained. The table for this sample lists about 190,000 clones; about 90% of them were counted only once. The top ten constitute approximately 1.8% of the sample. The sample consisted of blood. The receptors were sampled from a man aged 30 to 39 in good health.

J is TRBJ1-6 and V is TRBV27; D not certain. Trimming removed 3 bases from V and 8 bases from J, with 14 bases in between. Germline assignment: CDR1 MNHEY and CDR2 SMNVEV (reference sequence). CDR3 length equals 15 residues. The CDR3 loop reads CASSFQSHWDSPLHF. CDR3 nucleotides: TGTGCCAGCAGTTTTCAGTCCCACTGGGATTCACCCCTCCACTTT.

V and J are TRBV10-2 and TRBJ2-7, with D perhaps given as TRBD1 or TRBD2 (5 bases each). V lost 3 bases to trimming and J lost 2 bases, with 11 bases between them. Germline V lookup: CDR1 WSHSY, CDR2 SAAADI. CDR3 length equals 14 residues. This CDR3 is CASSDSGRTYEQYF. In nucleotides, the CDR3 is TGCGCCAGCAGTGATTCGGGACGAACCTACGAGCAGTACTTC.

This sequence joins TRBV25-1 and TRBJ2-1, with 10 bases aligning to TRBD1. The CDR3 is made up of 14 amino acids. Germline V gives CDR1 MGHDK, CDR2 SYGVNS. V lost 8 bases and J lost 4; bases outside the gene matches: 5. CDR3 loop: CASGRTGGYNEQFF. The DNA for the CDR3 is TGTGCCAGCGGCCGGACAGGGGGGTACAATGAGCAGTTCTTC.

The rearrangement joins TRBV7-2 to TRBJ1-2, with D unclear. This CDR3 comprises 14 residues. Trimming removed 1 base at V and 4 bases at J, with 10 bases between. The V gene's germline CDR1 is SGHTA and CDR2 FQGNSA. CDR3 coding DNA: TGTGCCAGCAGCTTAGAGTCTAATGGCTATGGCTACACCTTC. Protein: CASSLESNGYGYTF.

The chain links TRBV30 to TRBJ1-6; 7 positions agree with TRBD1. The junction had 5 bases not matched to a gene; V was cut back by 2 bases and J by 10 bases. Per germline, CDR1 GTSNPN and CDR2 SVGIG (reference sequence). The CDR3 contains 13 residues. CDR3 loop: CAWSWTGASPLHF. CDR3 DNA sequence: TGTGCCTGGAGTTGGACAGGCGCATCACCCCTCCACTTT.

The chain employs TRBV19 and TRBJ1-5, with D hard to call. V gave up 5 bases and J gave up 6 bases, with 17 bases separating them. This CDR3 is built from 15 residues. Germline lookup yields CDR1 LNHDA and CDR2 SQIVND (reference sequence). CDR3 nucleotide sequence: TGTGCCAGTAGTGGGCGGGGAGGAGGGAGTCAGCCCCAGCATTTT. Protein sequence: CASSGRGGGSQPQHF.

The rearrangement joins TRBV6-6 to TRBJ2-7, with 8 positions matching TRBD2. The V segment lost 6 bases and the J segment 2 bases; nucleotides outside the gene matches: 12. The germline V gene has CDR1 MNHNY and CDR2 SVGAGI (reference sequence). The CDR3 spans 16 residues. The CDR3 DNA sequence: TGTGCCAGCAGCAATCCCGGGGGGGAATCAACCTACGAGCAGTACTTC. Amino acid sequence: CASSNPGGESTYEQYF.

This chain connects TRBV15 to TRBJ1-3; D gene uncertain. V lost 7 bases and J lost 2, with 18 bases in between. The CDR3 is 16 amino acids. The germline V gene encodes CDR1 LNHNV and CDR2 YYDKDF (reference sequence). Here the CDR3 DNA reads TGTGCCACCACTTACACCGAGGGTGTACCTGGAAACACCATATATTTT. This encodes CATTYTEGVPGNTIYF. The whole variable domain, filled in from reference TRBV15 and TRBJ1-3, reads DAMVIQNPRYQVTQFGKPVTLSCSQTLNHNVMYWYQQKSSQAPKLLFHYYDKDFNNEADTPDNFQSRRPNTSFCFLDIRSPGLGDTAMYLCATTYTEGVPGNTIYFGEGSWLTVV.

The V call is TRBV9, the J call TRBJ1-6, with D perhaps TRBD1 (5 bases). Germline values: CDR1 SGDLS, CDR2 YYNGEE. Deletions cut 7 bases from V and 5 bases from J, with 10 bases between. The length of the CDR3 is 13 residues. The CDR3 sequence: CASGRGDNSPLHF. CDR3 nucleotide sequence: TGTGCCAGCGGGCGAGGGGATAATTCACCCCTCCACTTT.

The genes are TRBV15 and TRBJ1-3, with D perhaps matching TRBD1 (5 bases). The CDR3 covers 15 residues. V was pared by 1 base and J by 0 bases, with 7 bases between. From germline, CDR1 is LNHNV and CDR2 YYDKDF (reference sequence). The CDR3 region has the DNA TGTGCCACCAGCAGAGGCGGGGGCTCTGGAAACACCATATATTTT. Translation: CATSRGGGSGNTIYF.

The chain carries TRBV14 and TRBJ1-1; 8 bases line up with TRBD1. CDR3 length equals 15 residues. V gave up 4 bases and J gave up 4 bases; unmatched junction bases: 8. Germline V gene sequence: CDR1 SGHDN, CDR2 FVKESK. The CDR3 here is CASSRLTGETTEAFF. The CDR3 bases are TGTGCCAGCAGCCGGCTGACAGGGGAGACCACTGAAGCTTTCTTT.

The chain carries TRBV5-1 and TRBJ2-2; D not resolved. Trimming stripped 6 bases from V and 0 bases from J, with 12 bases between. Germline V CDR1 and CDR2: SGHRS, YFSETQ. This CDR3 spans 15 amino acids. The CDR3, as DNA: TGCGCCAGCAATATCAACGGACCGAACACCGGGGAGCTGTTTTTT. Residues: CASNINGPNTGELFF.

Worth noting for this clone: The same CDR3 arises from other DNA sequences in this sample as well. This rearrangement joins TRBV24-1 to TRBJ2-1; D is tentatively TRBD1 or TRBD2 (5 bases each). CDR1 and CDR2 (germline): KGHDR, SFDVKD. This CDR3 region has 14 residues. Trimming took 3 bases from V and 4 from J, leaving 9 bases between them. In DNA, the CDR3 is TGTGCCACCAGTGATCCGGGGCAATACAATGAGCAGTTCTTC. Protein: CATSDPGQYNEQFF.

The CDR3 spells CASSTGAAETQYF. CDR3 DNA sequence: TGCGCCAGCAGTACAGGGGCGGCAGAGACCCAGTACTTC. The V call is TRBV5-1, the J call TRBJ2-5; TRBD1 agrees at 7 bases. CDR1 and CDR2 from the germline V gene are SGHRS and YFSETQ. This CDR3 has 13 amino acids. The V gene end was trimmed by 5 bases and the J gene end by 4 bases; junction bases not matched to a gene: 5.

The chain is built from TRBV9 and TRBJ2-3; 7 bases fit TRBD1. The CDR3 extends over 13 amino acids. CDR1 and CDR2 (germline): SGDLS, YYNGEE. Trimming took 4 bases from V and 7 from J; bases not matched to a gene: 6. The CDR3 sequence: CASSPPRGYTQYF. CDR3 nucleotides: TGTGCCAGCAGCCCTCCCAGGGGGTATACGCAGTATTTT. Complete variable domain (other parts from reference TRBV9 and TRBJ2-3): DSGVTQTPKHLITATGQRVTLRCSPRSGDLSVYWYQQSLDQGLQFLIQYYNGEERAKGNILERFSAQQFPDLHSELNLSSLELGDSALYFCASSPPRGYTQYFGPGTRLTVL.

The chain employs TRBV14 and TRBJ2-3; TRBD1 agrees at 10 bases. In germline, CDR1 is SGHDN, CDR2 FVKESK. V shed 0 bases, J shed 7 bases, and the junction held 7 bases outside the gene matches. The CDR3 loop spans 16 amino acids. The CDR3 reads CASSQDATGGAYTQYF. Written as DNA, the CDR3 is TGTGCCAGCAGCCAAGATGCGACAGGGGGCGCTTATACGCAGTATTTT.

This chain joins TRBV27 and TRBJ1-2, with TRBD1 matching over 10 bases. CDR1 and CDR2 (germline): MNHEY, SMNVEV (reference sequence). CDR3 length equals 14 residues. V lost 5 bases, J lost 7 bases, and 7 bases stayed unmatched. The DNA for the CDR3 is TGTGCCAGCAGTGAACGGACAGGGGGAAGTGGCTACACCTTC. Protein sequence: CASSERTGGSGYTF.

The chain is built from TRBV7-6 and TRBJ1-5, with a tentative D call TRBD1 (6 bases). V lost 2 bases and J lost 7, with 12 bases in between. CDR1 SGHVS and CDR2 FNYEAQ come from the germline V gene. The CDR3 totals 14 residues. The CDR3 coding sequence is TGTGCCAGCAGCTTACAGGGGTATGGGCAGCCCCAGCATTTT. Residues: CASSLQGYGQPQHF.

The J gene is TRBJ1-5, the V gene TRBV7-9, with TRBD1 as a possible D gene (6 bases). This CDR3 region has 14 residues. Germline CDR1 is SEHNR and CDR2 is FQNEAQ (reference sequence). The V gene lost 3 bases and the J gene lost 7 bases, with 13 bases spanning the gap. CDR3 loop: CASSLGRGSQPQHF. DNA for the CDR3: TGTGCCAGCAGCTTGGGGAGGGGGTCGCAGCCCCAGCATTTT. Variable domain in full (rest from reference TRBV7-9 and TRBJ1-5): DTGVSQNPRHKITKRGQNVTFRCDPISEHNRLYWYRQTLGQGPEFLTYFQNEAQLEKSRLLSDRFSAERPKGSFSTLEIQRTEQGDSAMYLCASSLGRGSQPQHFGDGTRLSIL.